This TCR beta chain was identified in a study of graft-versus-host responses after intestinal transplantation. Findings of the study overall: Recipient marrow held GvH clones, some first seen in ileum or blood.

Germline loops: CDR1 MGHRA, CDR2 YSYEKL. The CDR3 totals 15 residues. Trimming shortened V by 1 base and J by 2 bases, and 10 bases separated the two germline ends. The data were produced by immunoSEQ multiplex PCR, yet TCRdb's version contains in-frame clones alone and is incomplete. The repertoire consists of about 85,000 clones, with roughly 87% occurring once and the leading ten covering 17%. The count of this clone is one. Antigen unknown. The gene calls are TRBV4-1 and TRBJ2-3; possibly TRBD2 for D (6 bases). This TCR was sampled from a human donor who received an intestinal transplant. This sample comprised unstimulated CD8+ T cells sorted from spleen or lymph node cells, obtained before intestinal transplant. CDR3 sequence: CASSQGRDFTDTQYF. The CDR3 DNA reads as TGCGCCAGCAGCCAAGGGCGGGATTTCACAGATACGCAGTATTTT.